This T cell receptor beta chain was profiled in a study of blood T cells in healthy people across ages. Study results and caveats: The donors' CMV status was not determined, possibly confounding changes in expanded clonotypes.

A sample-barcoded 5' primer and a J-beta primer mix were used in a second PCR of roughly 6 to 11 cycles. MiXCR was run by TCRdb on the 5' RACE reads, yielding one entry per CDR3 protein. Of hundreds of thousands of distinct CDR3 sequences listed, under 30% were seen once; the top ten hold approximately 15%. A remark on this clonotype: What it recognizes is unknown. A read error is possible here, since a much larger clone lies one base away.

V shed 5 bases, J shed 5 bases, and the junction held 4 bases outside the gene matches. The CDR3 length is 13 residues. Per germline, CDR1 KGHSH and CDR2 LQKENI. Whenever a sample was processed, at least 6.5 million PBMCs were isolated. The clonotype comes from a woman of 80 years or more in good health. Material for sequencing was blood. The J gene is TRBJ2-7, the V gene TRBV18; 9 bases map to TRBD1. The CDR3 DNA reads TGTGCCAGCTCATCCACAGGGGGCGACGAGCAGTACTTC. As protein: CASSSTGGDEQYF.